Sequencing of this T cell receptor (beta chain) was carried out in a study of cytomegalovirus exposure and HLA in healthy donors (dated by TCRdb to about 2017). With regard to the full study: According to an earlier analysis of around 600 of the donors, 150 million to 200 million T cells yielded 100 million or so unique TCR beta sequences and less than 300 Gb of sequence data. Roughly 300 gigabases of sequencing data and tens of millions of unique TCR sequences were included in an early release covering about 700 HLA-typed donors. Of the 398 genotyped donors, 70% to 90% were placed in the genetic ancestry cluster associated with self-reported Caucasian donors. The study aimed to test whether signatures of past pathogen exposure could be identified by cataloging public T cell receptors. The study used immunosequencing to profile the T cell repertoires of several hundred subjects and linked those repertoires to cytomegalovirus serostatus. Along with the approximately 620-subject first cohort, a separate validation cohort of 120 different subjects was used. To predict cytomegalovirus infection status, the study combined high-throughput TCR immunosequencing, statistical association of individual TCRs with disease status, and machine learning. To study patterns of TCR occurrence, a later analysis re-analyzed previously published TCR beta repertoires from several hundred donors and added high-resolution HLA genotyping. Rather than drawing on any new phenotypic data, the later analysis identified candidate immune exposures from TCR beta sequences and the way those sequences occurred across donors. An earlier analysis of 500 to 650 of the donors applied high-throughput TCR beta sequencing to assess whether each TCR beta V gene segment acted as functional or pseudogenic. Donor age, sex, ethnicity and CMV serostatus were compiled together with the repertoire data. In a later genetic analysis, genome-wide SNP genotypes for 398 of the 666 donors were used, and that subset was treated as a discovery cohort. All discovery cohort repertoires had been generated on a single sequencing platform. Class I and class II HLA loci were covered by the typing at four-digit resolution. Typing coverage varied by locus: about 629-630 donors for A, B, C, DRB1 and DQB1; 500 to 550 for DQA1; over 600 for DPA1; 450 to 480 for DPB1. A few DR-DQ haplotypes were handled as single units for association and clustering because linkage in the cohort was strong. Among about 400 genotyped donors of the cohort, an average of around 240,000 unique TCR beta nucleotide sequences was sequenced per donor, of which roughly 17% were non-productive.

Results and caveats for the whole study, not just this receptor: A later analysis found that HLA-associated TCR beta chains were more clonally expanded and had lower generation probabilities than equally common non-associated chains. The earlier analysis of 587 of the donors excluded seventeen rarely observed V segments, including chromosome 9 orphons, because counts were too low. The sequencing pipeline was judged likely to have produced a cluster of highly shared sequence variants as a technical artifact. Broadly in line with IMGT annotations, most TCR beta V segments showed up in productive rearrangements about 87% or about 30% of the time in an earlier analysis of 587 of the donors. A later analysis reported that several top co-occurrence clusters appeared linked to parvovirus B19, influenza, CMV and Epstein-Barr virus. Because HLA typing was unavailable for some donors at each locus, only the typed subset was used in association tests. According to a later genetic analysis, donors in an Asian-associated ancestry cluster had fewer N-insertions in productive TCRs than the roughly 670-donor mean. Roughly uniform sequencing depth across donors was assumed in presence/absence analyses, although this assumption may not hold. According to a later analysis, most CMV-associated TCR beta chains appeared to be HLA-restricted, and the HLA associations seemed to be driven largely by CMV exposure. In a later analysis, around 15,000 TCR beta sequences were associated with specific HLA alleles at a false discovery rate of 0.05. Immune exposure information for the cohort was limited to CMV serostatus. The cohort was sequenced for TCR beta chains only, and without alpha or paired-chain data the features that could be detected were limited. In both the original and validation cohorts, the classifier was reported to diagnose cytomegalovirus status with high specificity and sensitivity. A later analysis found that TCR association rates varied across HLA loci, with DRB1 alleles showing the most associated TCRs and HLA-C alleles the fewest. Assigning TCR associations to individual alleles was difficult when HLA alleles, especially DR and DQ, strongly co-occurred. While some public TCRs were present in many individuals, most TCR sequences turned up only very rarely across donors. A further reported finding was that TCR beta sequences accurately predicted the HLA-A and HLA-B alleles for most subjects in the first cohort. Some IMGT-functional V segments, including TRBV6-2 and TRBV6-3, could not be distinguished by the 87-base-pair reads and were therefore excluded. In a later genetic analysis, a missense DCLRE1C variant was associated with V-gene and J-gene trimming of TCR beta chains, and the association was replicated in an independent cohort. In vitro tests confirmed that three of the cytomegalovirus-associated TCR beta chains recognize cytomegalovirus antigens. Linkage disequilibrium might explain the correlated functional status among segregating V segments, but an unknown experimental factor could not be ruled out. It was suggested by the authors that the approach could potentially be generalized to other disease states and immunological phenotypes. In the study, some 180 TCR beta chains were listed as associated with cytomegalovirus.

In total, 500 to 700 healthy bone marrow donors made up the cohort. Cohort members were all nominally healthy when sampled, although unrecorded immune exposures were likely present. The donor was CMV seropositive and was included in the group of 250 to 350 seropositive cohort members. Each donor provided a peripheral blood sample, and peripheral blood mononuclear cells were used for TCR beta sequencing. Genomic DNA extraction from the blood cell samples was performed with the Qiagen DNeasy Blood Extraction Kit. Concerning this clone itself: No antigen is known for it. Within one base of it there is no much larger clone, and no base qualities were kept.

Libraries came from the immunoSEQ multiplex PCR assay. A mixture of 60 forward primers for TCR Vbeta segments and 13 reverse primers for TCR Jbeta segments was used in the multiplex PCR. A multiplex PCR assay on genomic DNA amplified the CDR3 region of rearranged TCR beta genes. The amplified TCR beta libraries were sequenced on the Illumina HiSeq System as 87-base-pair reads. In the paper's pipeline: A later analysis tallied 80 million to 95 million unique TCR beta chains across the roughly 610 repertoires, and about 10 million of those chains were shared by two or more donors. To remove PCR and sequencing errors, raw reads were error-corrected and collapsed into unique sequences using a nearest-neighbor algorithm that merged closely related sequences. CDR3 sequences were aligned to IMGT reference sequences to assign V, D and J gene segments. For a sequence to be retained, at least a six-nucleotide match to both a V gene segment and a J gene segment was required. A rearrangement counted as productive if the CDR3 had no stop codons and remained in frame with V and J, and every other rearrangement counted as non-productive. Following IMGT convention, CDR3 was defined as the stretch from the second conserved V-encoded cysteine to the conserved J-encoded phenylalanine. In an earlier analysis of roughly 610 of the donors, sequences lacking an unambiguous match to a single V gene segment were excluded. An earlier analysis of fewer than 750 of the donors classified V segments as functional when productive rearrangements were above 56.7% and as segregating when the standard deviation between donors was above 5%. A statistical classification framework was built to diagnose cytomegalovirus status from the catalog of TCR beta chain sequences. In a later analysis, V and J genes were assigned by comparing TCR nucleotide sequences against IMGT/GENE-DB human TR gene sequences. A later analysis assigned CDR3 sequences and most-parsimonious VDJ recombination scenarios with the TCRdist pipeline. In a later analysis, each TCR beta chain was defined by its CDR3 amino acid sequence together with its V-gene family, and reads without a unique V-gene family were excluded. In a later analysis, 500 to 650 highly shared, low-generation-probability nucleotide sequences were removed to address suspected cross-contamination and a sequencing artifact. A later analysis calculated a clonal expansion index for each public chain from normalized within-repertoire ranks of inferred template counts. A later analysis computed generation probabilities with a VDJ recombination model fitted to out-of-frame rearrangements, and checked the results against IGoR. A later analysis scored TCR-TCR, TCR-HLA and TCR-CMV co-occurrence with hypergeometric tests, applying a repertoire-size bias correction to TCR pairs. In a later analysis, false discovery rates were estimated by permuting HLA or CMV assignments 20 times. A later analysis grouped co-occurring TCRs with DBSCAN, adding TCRdist sequence similarity when clustering within HLA-allele-positive subsets. For co-occurrence clustering, repertoires with fewer than 30,000 or more than 120,000 public chains were excluded, along with several repertoires with anomalous nucleotide sharing. Held by TCRdb, this immuneACCESS table contains in-frame sequences only and omits some clones. Under half of the omission traces to an unresolved V gene where checked; the cause of the rest is unknown. That table furnishes V, J and clone size, whereas the DNA furnished D and trimming. Across this sample there are 150,000 to 200,000 clones, with about 80% seen only once. Less than 2.5% of the sample belongs to the ten largest clones.

Including cysteine and phenylalanine, the CDR3 has 14 amino acids. The entry retains the CDR3 DNA only, 42 bases that are in frame from base 1. The germline V gene provides CDR1 SGHRS and CDR2 YFSETQ. V is pruned by 6 bases and J by 6 bases, leaving 8 bases of the junction without a gene match. This receptor chain uses TRBV5-1 and TRBJ2-3, and TRBD1 aligns with 9 junction nucleotides. This receptor was taken from a middle-aged man in good health and CMV-seropositive. Sequencing used PBMCs. The sequence in DNA is TGCGCCAGCAAGGAGACAGGGGGAGCGGATACGCAGTATTTT. It codes for CASKETGGADTQYF.